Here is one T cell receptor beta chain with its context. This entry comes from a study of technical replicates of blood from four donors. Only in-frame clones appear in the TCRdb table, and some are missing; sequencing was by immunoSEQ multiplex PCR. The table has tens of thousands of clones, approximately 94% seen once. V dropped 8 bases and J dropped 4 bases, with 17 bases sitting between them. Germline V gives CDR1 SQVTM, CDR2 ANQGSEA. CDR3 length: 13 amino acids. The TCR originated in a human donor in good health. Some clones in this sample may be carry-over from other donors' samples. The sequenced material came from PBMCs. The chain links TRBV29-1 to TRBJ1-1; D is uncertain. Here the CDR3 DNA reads TGCAGCACCTCGGAGCGTGTGGGCACTGAAGCTTTCTTT. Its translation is CSTSERVGTEAFF.